This record covers a single T cell receptor beta chain. These data come from a study of blood T cell repertoires in COVID-19. For the study at large: The United States, Italy and Spain were the sources of the acute and convalescent COVID-19 samples. PBMCs, B-cell-depleted T cells, or T cells were the source of the cDNA or gDNA that made up the material.

Study processing details: Cell counts per sample came from amplifying reference gene primers. The data were produced by immunoSEQ multiplex PCR, yet TCRdb's version contains in-frame clones alone and is incomplete. That table supplies the V and J calls and clone size; D and trimming were determined from the DNA. Of more than 200,000 clones listed, roughly 84% are singletons. The trim removed 9 bases at V and 4 bases at J, leaving 14 bases unmatched. Germline values: CDR1 SGHRS, CDR2 YFSETQ. The CDR3 is 15 amino acids. This rearrangement joins TRBV5-1 to TRBJ2-7, with TRBD2 matching over 9 bases. The specimen sequenced was peripheral blood. The sequence was collected from a woman aged 35 to 49 with active or convalescent COVID-19. CDR3 in DNA: TGCGCCACCGCGAAGGGGGCGGGGGGGCTATACGAGCAGTACTTC. The encoded protein is CATAKGAGGLYEQYF.